The clone carrying this T cell receptor (beta chain) was found many times. This sample was taken from a study of metastatic and nonmetastatic thyroid tumors. Authors' processing steps: Clinicopathological groups differed in CDR3, with these differences serving to build a distant-metastasis classifier for papillary thyroid cancer. TCRdb re-called the PCR reads through MiXCR. V and J calls and clone size were set by TCRdb, not the authors. Here the sample spans around 16,000 clones, roughly a quarter being singletons. Germline lookup yields CDR1 SGHRS and CDR2 YFSETQ. This CDR3 comprises 12 residues. With 0 bases removed from V and 12 bases from J, the gap between germline ends came to 12 bases. Prior to thyroid surgery, none of the patients had received any treatment.

The sample comprised blood. This chain connects TRBV5-1 to TRBJ1-2; D gene ambiguous. This sequence was found in a male donor with papillary thyroid cancer or a benign thyroid nodule (not recorded which). Some clones in this sample may be carry-over from other donors' samples. The CDR3 bases are TGCGCCAGCAGCTTGGAAGGACGGGCGAACACCTTC. Its protein product is CASSLEGRANTF.